The T cell receptor beta chain under discussion was sequenced for a study of cytomegalovirus exposure and HLA in healthy donors. The repertoire was sequenced with immunoSEQ multiplex PCR; TCRdb's copy has only in-frame clones and lacks some. The sample has approximately 59,000 clones, 93% seen once; the top ten hold approximately 1.7%. The ends were cut back, 0 bases at V and 4 bases at J, with 14 bases in the middle. The CDR3 has 15 amino acids. The germline V gene has CDR1 SGHDT and CDR2 YYEEEE. This TCR was recovered from a woman aged 18-35 years in good health and CMV-seropositive. The chain carries TRBV5-6 and TRBJ2-7, with a weak D call TRBD1 (6 bases). The sample taken for sequencing was PBMCs. The DNA of the CDR3 is TGTGCCAGCAGCTTGGTCCAGGGGACATCATACGAGCAGTACTTC. Translating gives CASSLVQGTSYEQYF. The full variable domain, with the rest looked up from reference TRBV5-6 and TRBJ2-7, is DAGVTQSPTHLIKTRGQQVTLRCSPKSGHDTVSWYQQALGQGPQFIFQYYEEEERQRGNFPDRFSGHQFPNYSSELNVNALLLGDSALYLCASSLVQGTSYEQYFGPGTRLTVT.